This TCR beta chain was sequenced for a study of blood T cell repertoires in COVID-19. Study summary: There were acute and convalescent COVID-19 samples, and they came from the United States, Italy and Spain. Sources were T cells, B-cell-depleted T cells, or PBMCs; the material itself was cDNA or gDNA.

Germline V gives CDR1 KGHSH, CDR2 LQKENI. There are 11 residues in the CDR3. With 10 bases removed from V and 6 bases from J, the gap between germline ends came to 13 bases. As handled by the study authors: Reference gene primer amplification yielded estimated nucleated cell counts. Assay: immunoSEQ multiplex PCR; the TCRdb copy retains only in-frame clones and omits some. The V and J calls and clone size are taken from that table; D and trimming were inferred from the DNA. The table includes 270,000 or so clones, 84% detected once. The source of this sequence is a human donor in a cohort sampled during active COVID-19. Sequenced sample: peripheral blood. The V gene is TRBV18, the J gene TRBJ2-7; maybe TRBD2 (6 bases). For the CDR3, the DNA is TGTGCCACCGGGGGAGGAGGCGAGCAGTACTTC. Residues: CATGGGGEQYF.